A selection of T cell receptor beta chains follows, all from one sample in a study of cytomegalovirus exposure and HLA in healthy donors. Only in-frame clones appear in the TCRdb table, and some are missing; sequencing was by immunoSEQ multiplex PCR. The top ten hold around 3% of the sample, which has 68,000 or so clones, around 90% seen once. Sequencing input: PBMCs. These receptors were obtained from a man between 18 and 35 years old in good health and CMV-seronegative. Each CDR3 is given without its conserved first and last residue. The order of the fields is J gene, clone size, V gene, CDR3 protein. Some rows mark clone size as missing; the rest say once, few, many or name a class of expanded clone.

j_gene: TRBJ2-3; abundance: .; v_gene: TRBV7-9; CDR3aa: ASSKEAGNTQY
j_gene: TRBJ1-2; abundance: .; v_gene: TRBV2; CDR3aa: ASSPLRGYGYT
j_gene: TRBJ2-1; abundance: .; v_gene: TRBV21-1; CDR3aa: ASSRGREGYNEQF
j_gene: TRBJ2-1; abundance: .; v_gene: TRBV4-3; CDR3aa: ASSQEITENSYNEQF
j_gene: TRBJ2-7; abundance: .; v_gene: TRBV6-1; CDR3aa: ASSEGTSGSYEQY
j_gene: TRBJ2-5; abundance: few; v_gene: TRBV14; CDR3aa: ASSQDAGTAQETQY
j_gene: TRBJ2-7; abundance: few; v_gene: TRBV11-2; CDR3aa: ASSWAGGGSYEQY
j_gene: TRBJ2-2; abundance: .; v_gene: TRBV19; CDR3aa: ASTTAMGQGPGELF
j_gene: TRBJ2-1; abundance: .; v_gene: TRBV19; CDR3aa: ASRRGASYNEQF
j_gene: TRBJ2-5; abundance: .; v_gene: TRBV7-9; CDR3aa: ASSLSQGARVTQY
j_gene: TRBJ1-1; abundance: few; v_gene: TRBV4-3; CDR3aa: ASSHLQGGNTEAF
j_gene: TRBJ2-3; abundance: .; v_gene: TRBV7-2; CDR3aa: ASSLLLAGNWDTQY
j_gene: TRBJ2-1; abundance: .; v_gene: TRBV28; CDR3aa: ASSLFGLATPANEQF
j_gene: TRBJ1-1; abundance: .; v_gene: TRBV7-9; CDR3aa: ASVDRLLNTEAF
j_gene: TRBJ2-1; abundance: .; v_gene: TRBV2; CDR3aa: ASQQGYNEQF
j_gene: TRBJ2-7; abundance: .; v_gene: TRBV5-4; CDR3aa: ASSSQHSGLSYEQY
j_gene: TRBJ2-7; abundance: once; v_gene: TRBV19; CDR3aa: ASSMRTSGRASYEQY
j_gene: TRBJ1-4; abundance: .; v_gene: TRBV6-1; CDR3aa: ASRMDRDNEKLF
j_gene: TRBJ2-5; abundance: .; v_gene: TRBV18; CDR3aa: ASLMDRLQETQY
j_gene: TRBJ1-2; abundance: .; v_gene: TRBV6-1; CDR3aa: ASSEGLHNYGYT
j_gene: TRBJ1-3; abundance: .; v_gene: TRBV7-8; CDR3aa: ASSFGVSGNTIY
j_gene: TRBJ1-5; abundance: .; v_gene: TRBV11-2; CDR3aa: ASSLGTGGYQPQH
j_gene: TRBJ2-1; abundance: .; v_gene: TRBV11-2; CDR3aa: ASSLLVAGVLEQF
j_gene: TRBJ1-5; abundance: .; v_gene: TRBV7-8; CDR3aa: ASGIDRGGQPQH
j_gene: TRBJ2-1; abundance: .; v_gene: TRBV7-9; CDR3aa: ASTQGPLNEQF
j_gene: TRBJ2-7; abundance: .; v_gene: TRBV5-1; CDR3aa: ASSLETGAYEQY
j_gene: TRBJ1-1; abundance: few; v_gene: TRBV28; CDR3aa: ASSRGHETAF
j_gene: TRBJ1-1; abundance: .; v_gene: TRBV5-3; CDR3aa: ARSWERENTEAF
j_gene: TRBJ1-1; abundance: .; v_gene: TRBV27; CDR3aa: ASSLDRGGRAF